This TCR beta chain is drawn from a study of OX40 agonist ivuxolimab in advanced cancers. In the study overall: Head and neck, renal cell, melanoma or hepatocellular carcinoma were the cancers that dose-escalation patients had.

Collection of blood occurred at baseline, at cycle 4 day 1, and at cycle 7 day 1. There are 15 residues in the CDR3. Sequencing used immunoSEQ multiplex PCR; TCRdb keeps in-frame clones, though not all of them. The table records 71,000 or so clones, around nine tenths of them present only once. The clonotype comes from an adult with an advanced solid tumor such as melanoma, head and neck, liver or kidney cancer. The sequencing used CD4+ or CD8+ T cells sorted from blood, collected in a trial of the OX40 agonist ivuxolimab. This chain joins TRBV21-1 and TRBJ2-4. TRBV21-1 is designated a pseudogene. The CDR3 loop reads CASSKGDNEANIQYF. The CDR3 DNA sequence: TGTGCCAGCAGCAAAGGCGACAACGAGGCAAACATTCAGTACTTC.